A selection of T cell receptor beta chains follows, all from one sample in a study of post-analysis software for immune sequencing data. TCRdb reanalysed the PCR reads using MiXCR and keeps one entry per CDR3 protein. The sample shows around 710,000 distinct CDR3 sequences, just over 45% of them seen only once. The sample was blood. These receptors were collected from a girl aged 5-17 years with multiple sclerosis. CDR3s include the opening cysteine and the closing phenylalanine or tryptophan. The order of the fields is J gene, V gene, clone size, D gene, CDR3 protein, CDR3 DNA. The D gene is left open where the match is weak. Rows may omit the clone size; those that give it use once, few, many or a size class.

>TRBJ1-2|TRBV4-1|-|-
CASSQDLEYWDGYTF
TGCGCCAGCAGCCAAGATCTAGAATATTGGGACGGCTACACCTTC
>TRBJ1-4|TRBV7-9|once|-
CASSSTDSWNEKLFF
TGTGCCAGCAGCTCCACGGACAGTTGGAATGAAAAACTGTTTTTT
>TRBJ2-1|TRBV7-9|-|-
CASSPALGNEQFF
TGTGCCAGCAGCCCAGCCCTAGGCAATGAGCAGTTCTTC
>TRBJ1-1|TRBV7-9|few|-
CASSSGRPEAFF
TGTGCCAGCAGTTCCGGGAGACCTGAAGCTTTCTTT
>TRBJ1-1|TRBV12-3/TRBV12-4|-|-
CASSVAAANMNTEAFF
TGTGCCAGCAGCGTCGCGGCAGCCAACATGAACACTGAAGCTTTCTTT
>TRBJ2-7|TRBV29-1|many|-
CSGGQVYEQYF
TGCAGCGGCGGACAAGTCTACGAGCAGTACTTC
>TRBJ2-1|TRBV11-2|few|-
CASSEGLNNEQFF
TGTGCCAGCAGCGAAGGACTTAACAATGAGCAGTTCTTC
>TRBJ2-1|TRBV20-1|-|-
CSATRGVDEQFF
TGCAGTGCCACGAGGGGGGTCGATGAGCAGTTCTTC
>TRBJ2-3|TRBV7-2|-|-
CASSSMTRAVDTQYF
TGTGCCAGCAGCTCGATGACCCGGGCGGTAGATACGCAGTATTTT
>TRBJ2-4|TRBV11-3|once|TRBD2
CASSLTTSGLASGSQYF
TGTGCCAGCAGCCTCACAACCAGCGGACTAGCATCAGGATCCCAGTACTTC
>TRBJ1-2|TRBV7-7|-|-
CASPLGAAYGYTF
TGTGCTAGCCCACTCGGGGCGGCGTATGGCTACACCTTC
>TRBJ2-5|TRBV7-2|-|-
CASSTARKLGETQYF
TGTGCCAGCAGCACAGCACGGAAGCTTGGGGAGACCCAGTACTTC
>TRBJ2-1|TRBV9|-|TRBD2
CASSAQGLAVGGEQFF
TGTGCCAGCAGCGCCCAAGGACTAGCGGTAGGCGGTGAGCAGTTCTTC
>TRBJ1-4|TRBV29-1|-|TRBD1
CSVGQATNEELFF
TGCAGCGTCGGACAGGCAACTAATGAAGAACTGTTTTTT
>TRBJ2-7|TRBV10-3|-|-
CAISDPSRTYEQYF
TGTGCCATCAGTGACCCTAGCCGCACCTACGAGCAGTACTTC
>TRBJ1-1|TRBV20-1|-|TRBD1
CSARTGQGGWTEAFF
TGCAGTGCTAGGACAGGACAGGGGGGGTGGACTGAAGCTTTCTTT
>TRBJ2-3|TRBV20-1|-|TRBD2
CSARSSSGTTPSTDTQYF
TGCAGTGCTAGATCAAGTAGCGGGACCACCCCTAGCACAGATACGCAGTATTTT
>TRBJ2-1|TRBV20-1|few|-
CSAGDSAGPNYNEQFF
TGCAGTGCTGGGGATTCGGCGGGGCCCAACTACAATGAGCAGTTCTTC
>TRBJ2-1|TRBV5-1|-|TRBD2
CASSSLAGVLIYPSYNEQFF
TGCGCCAGCAGCTCCCTAGCGGGAGTGCTAATATACCCCTCCTACAATGAGCAGTTCTTC
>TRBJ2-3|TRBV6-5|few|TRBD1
CASSYGQGGTDTQYF
TGTGCCAGCAGTTATGGACAGGGTGGCACAGATACGCAGTATTTT
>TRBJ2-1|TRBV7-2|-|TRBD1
CASSLDRGRLNEQFF
TGTGCCAGCAGCTTAGACAGGGGCCGTCTCAATGAGCAGTTCTTC
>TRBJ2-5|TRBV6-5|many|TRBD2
CASSYSLTSGDLQETQYF
TGTGCCAGCAGTTACTCTTTGACTAGCGGGGACCTCCAAGAGACCCAGTACTTC
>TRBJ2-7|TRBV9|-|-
CASSVASIAADGDEQYF
TGTGCCAGCAGCGTAGCCTCCATAGCGGCCGACGGTGACGAGCAGTACTTC
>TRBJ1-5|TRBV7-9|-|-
CASSKTGGAGNQPQHF
TGTGCCAGCAGCAAAACGGGGGGCGCAGGCAATCAGCCCCAGCATTTT
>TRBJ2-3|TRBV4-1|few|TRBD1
CASSQDKRTGGTDTQYF
TGCGCCAGCAGCCAAGATAAGAGGACAGGGGGCACAGATACGCAGTATTTT
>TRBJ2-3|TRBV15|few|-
CATSRGVTGSVTDTQYF
TGTGCCACCAGCAGAGGGGTCACCGGGAGTGTGACAGATACGCAGTATTTT
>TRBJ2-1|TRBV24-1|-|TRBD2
CATSDGTSGSYNEQFF
TGTGCCACCAGTGACGGGACTAGCGGGTCCTACAATGAGCAGTTCTTC
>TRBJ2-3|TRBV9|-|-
CASSGHSRTTDPRASTDTQYF
TGTGCCAGCAGCGGTCATAGCCGGACTACGGATCCTCGTGCTAGCACAGATACGCAGTATTTT
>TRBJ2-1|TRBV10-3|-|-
CAISESTRAATDEQFF
TGTGCCATCAGTGAGTCGACTAGGGCCGCAACCGATGAGCAGTTCTTC
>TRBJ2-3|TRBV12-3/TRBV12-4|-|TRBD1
CASTKGQGFTDTQYF
TGTGCCAGCACCAAGGGACAGGGATTCACAGATACGCAGTATTTT
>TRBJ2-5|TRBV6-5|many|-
CASRGQETQYF
TGTGCCAGCAGGGGACAAGAGACCCAGTACTTC
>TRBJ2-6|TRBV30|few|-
CAWTREPNSGANVLTF
TGTGCCTGGACTCGGGAACCGAACTCTGGGGCCAACGTCCTGACTTTC
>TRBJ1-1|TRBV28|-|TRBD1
CASRTYRGRNTEAFF
TGTGCCAGCAGGACTTACAGGGGCCGGAACACTGAAGCTTTCTTT
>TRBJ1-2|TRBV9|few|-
CASSAPLIGTKVPGYTF
TGTGCCAGCAGTGCCCCATTGATCGGGACAAAGGTTCCTGGCTACACCTTC
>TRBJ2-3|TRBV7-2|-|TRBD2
CASSFYLLTSGTGADTQYF
TGTGCCAGCAGCTTTTACCTCCTGACTAGCGGGACTGGGGCAGATACGCAGTATTTT
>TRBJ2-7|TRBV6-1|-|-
CASSEVGGPSYEQYF
TGTGCCAGCAGTGAGGTGGGAGGCCCCTCCTACGAGCAGTACTTC